The source of this T cell receptor (beta chain) is a study of regulatory T cells in long-lasting Graves disease. Turning to the study itself: With positive TSH receptor antibodies and over 5 years of antithyroid drugs, Graves' disease was considered persistent.

Building the TCR beta libraries relied on iRepertoire HTBI primers, and CDR3 regions underwent Arm-PCR. TCRdb re-called the multiplex PCR reads with MiXCR, one entry per CDR3 protein. The data hold over 450,000 distinct CDR3 sequences, with 20% to 25% observed a single time. Between the trimmed V and J ends, which lost 4 bases and 10 bases, there was a span of 11 bases. The CDR3 contains 13 residues. Time point reported: persistent/refractory GD, antithyroid drugs over 5 years with positive TRAb. After RNA was extracted from PBMCs, the TCR library was made from it. This clonotype was counted many times.

This TCR was sampled from a female donor with Graves disease. The V gene is TRBV12-3 or TRBV12-4, the J gene TRBJ1-6; a possible D gene is TRBD1 (6 bases). Sequenced material: peripheral blood mononuclear cells (PBMCs), taken when the disease was refractory, from a patient treated with antithyroid drugs. The CDR3 reads CASSYTGFSPLHF. The CDR3 DNA reads as TGTGCCAGCAGTTATACAGGGTTCTCACCCCTCCACTTT.